These T cell receptor beta chains were read from a single sample in a study of cytomegalovirus exposure and HLA in healthy donors. Clones were read by immunoSEQ multiplex PCR, and TCRdb kept only the in-frame ones, dropping some. Of about 140,000 clones listed, around 77% were seen once; the top ten hold more than 0.95%. The specimen was PBMCs. The receptors were gathered from a man aged 18 to 29 in good health and CMV-seronegative. Each CDR3 is given with its conserved first and last residue. D genes are given only for firm matches. The size field is filled for only some rows; it gives once, few, many or a size class.

clone size	J gene	D gene	V gene	CDR3 DNA	CDR3 protein
-	TRBJ1-5	TRBD1	TRBV18	TGTGCCAGCTCATCTGAGGACAGGGTTGGCAATCAGCCCCAGCATTTT	CASSSEDRVGNQPQHF
-	TRBJ2-7	-	TRBV2	TGTGCCATCACGGGGGGACATGGCACCTACGAGCAGTACTTC	CAITGGHGTYEQYF
-	TRBJ1-1	TRBD1	TRBV6-5	TGTGCCAGCAGTTTCACAGGGGGCACTGAAGCTTTCTTT	CASSFTGGTEAFF
-	TRBJ2-1	TRBD1	TRBV29-1	TGCAGCGTTCGACAGGGGTACAATGAGCAGTTCTTC	CSVRQGYNEQFF
-	TRBJ2-2	TRBD1	TRBV11-3	TGTGCCAGCAGCCCTAGTGGGACAGTGACCGGGGAGCTGTTTTTT	CASSPSGTVTGELFF
-	TRBJ1-1	TRBD1	TRBV18	TGTGCCAGCTCACGGGGGGGGACAGGGTCAGCTTTCTTT	CASSRGGTGSAFF
-	TRBJ2-5	TRBD1	TRBV5-6	TGTGCCAGCAGCTGGGACAGGTCGACGGGTGGAGAGACCCAGTACTTC	CASSWDRSTGGETQYF
-	TRBJ1-2	-	TRBV6-1	TGTGCCAGCAGGGCAGGCCCCTATGGCTACACCTTC	CASRAGPYGYTF
-	TRBJ1-2	-	TRBV28	TGTGCCAGCAGTTTAGGGCAGATTTATGGCTACACCTTC	CASSLGQIYGYTF
few	TRBJ1-1	-	TRBV5-1	TGCGCCAGCAGCTTGCGCGTTACAGGGTACACTGAAGCTTTCTTT	CASSLRVTGYTEAFF
-	TRBJ1-1	-	TRBV2	TGTGCCAGCAGTCGGGAATCGAATACTGAAGCTTTCTTT	CASSRESNTEAFF
-	TRBJ2-2	-	TRBV29-1	TGCAGCGTTGTCGGGGGTGAGACACCGAACACCGGGGAGCTGTTTTTT	CSVVGGETPNTGELFF
-	TRBJ2-7	-	TRBV28	TGTGCCAGCAGTTTGGGGGGAGAAGCCTACGAGCAGTACTTC	CASSLGGEAYEQYF
-	TRBJ1-4	-	TRBV7-2	TGCGCCAGCAGCCAAGATTTAGGGGGGGTTAATGAAAAACTGTTTTTT	CASSQDLGGVNEKLFF
-	TRBJ2-1	TRBD2	TRBV9	TGTGCCAGCAGCGGGGGGACTAGCGGGGGGGATTACAATGAGCAGTTCTTC	CASSGGTSGGDYNEQFF
-	TRBJ2-1	-	TRBV9	TGTGCCAGCAGCGTCGGCGGTAGTAACAATGAGCAGTTCTTC	CASSVGGSNNEQFF
-	TRBJ2-7	TRBD2	TRBV7-2	TGTGCCAGCAGCCCGGGACTAGCGGGGGTGTCCTACGAGCAGTACTTC	CASSPGLAGVSYEQYF
-	TRBJ2-3	TRBD1	TRBV2	TGTGCCAGCAGAGTTCGGACAGGGGCTGACACAGATACGCAGTATTTT	CASRVRTGADTDTQYF
-	TRBJ1-1	TRBD1	TRBV7-9	TGTGCCAGCAGCTTTAACAGGGGGCCTGGCACTGAAGCTTTCTTT	CASSFNRGPGTEAFF
-	TRBJ1-2	-	TRBV4-1	TGCGCCAGCCGTAATCTCGAACAAGCTAACTATGGCTACACCTTC	CASRNLEQANYGYTF
-	TRBJ1-6	-	TRBV25-1	TGTGCCAGCAGTGAAGATTTCGGGTTTTCACCCCTCCACTTT	CASSEDFGFSPLHF
-	TRBJ2-3	TRBD1	TRBV6-1	TGTGCCAGCAGTGAAGAGGGACAGGGGTTCCCAGATACGCAGTATTTT	CASSEEGQGFPDTQYF
-	TRBJ2-7	-	TRBV10-2	TGCGCCAGCAGTTCTACTTGGACAGCTTCCTACGAGCAGTACTTC	CASSSTWTASYEQYF
-	TRBJ1-2	TRBD1	TRBV11-2	TGTGCCACAAGATCAGGGGGCCAGGGCTACACCTTC	CATRSGGQGYTF
-	TRBJ1-2	TRBD1	TRBV29-1	TGCAGCGTTGAAGGACAGGGAGGCGGCTATGGCTACACCTTC	CSVEGQGGGYGYTF
-	TRBJ2-1	TRBD1	TRBV28	TGTGCCAGCAGTTTGGGACAGGGTAATGAGCAGTTCTTC	CASSLGQGNEQFF